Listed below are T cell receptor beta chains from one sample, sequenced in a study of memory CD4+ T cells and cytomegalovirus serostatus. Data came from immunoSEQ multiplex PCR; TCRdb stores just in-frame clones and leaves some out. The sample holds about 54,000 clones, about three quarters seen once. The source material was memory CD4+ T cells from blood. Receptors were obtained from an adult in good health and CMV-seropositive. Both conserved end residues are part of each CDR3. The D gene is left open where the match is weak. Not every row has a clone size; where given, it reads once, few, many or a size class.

CDR3aa: CASSAGQGVLKSSGANVLTF; CDR3nt: TGTGCCAGCAGCGCTGGACAGGGGGTCCTAAAGAGCTCTGGGGCCAACGTCCTGACTTTC; d_gene: TRBD1; v_gene: TRBV5-5; j_gene: TRBJ2-6; abundance: .
CDR3aa: CASSIGAGGQLVSGELFF; CDR3nt: TGTGCCAGCAGCATTGGGGCCGGGGGACAACTCGTCTCCGGGGAGCTGTTTTTT; d_gene: .; v_gene: TRBV21-1; j_gene: TRBJ2-2; abundance: .
CDR3aa: CSHPAAYKADTQYF; CDR3nt: TGCAGCCACCCCGCGGCTTATAAGGCAGATACGCAGTATTTT; d_gene: .; v_gene: TRBV29-1; j_gene: TRBJ2-3; abundance: .
CDR3aa: CASSIRRDSSTDTQYF; CDR3nt: TGTGCCAGCAGCATTCGACGGGACAGTAGCACAGATACGCAGTATTTT; d_gene: TRBD1; v_gene: TRBV9; j_gene: TRBJ2-3; abundance: .
CDR3aa: CASNGRGTGNEQFF; CDR3nt: TGTGCCAGCAACGGGCGGGGTACGGGCAATGAGCAGTTCTTC; d_gene: .; v_gene: TRBV28; j_gene: TRBJ2-1; abundance: .
CDR3aa: CASSPVPGTGGGEQFF; CDR3nt: TGTGCCAGCAGCCCAGTCCCCGGGACTGGCGGTGGTGAGCAGTTCTTC; d_gene: .; v_gene: TRBV7-2; j_gene: TRBJ2-1; abundance: .
CDR3aa: CASSLGRTGQRAGELFF; CDR3nt: TGTGCCAGCAGCTTGGGCCGGACAGGCCAAAGGGCCGGGGAGCTGTTTTTT; d_gene: TRBD1; v_gene: TRBV11-3; j_gene: TRBJ2-2; abundance: .
CDR3aa: CSVERELNTEAFF; CDR3nt: TGCAGCGTTGAAAGGGAGCTGAACACTGAAGCTTTCTTT; d_gene: .; v_gene: TRBV29-1; j_gene: TRBJ1-1; abundance: .
CDR3aa: CSVAELSGVVQFF; CDR3nt: TGCAGCGTTGCAGAGTTAAGCGGGGTAGTGCAGTTCTTC; d_gene: TRBD2; v_gene: TRBV29-1; j_gene: TRBJ2-1; abundance: .
CDR3aa: CAWIRDYNEQFF; CDR3nt: TGTGCCTGGATCAGGGACTACAATGAGCAGTTCTTC; d_gene: .; v_gene: TRBV30; j_gene: TRBJ2-1; abundance: .
CDR3aa: CASSSRPPGGSSQSGGETQYF; CDR3nt: TGTGCCAGCAGCTCCCGACCCCCCGGGGGGAGCTCCCAATCGGGAGGGGAGACCCAGTACTTC; d_gene: TRBD2; v_gene: TRBV7-7; j_gene: TRBJ2-5; abundance: .
CDR3aa: CASSYPGSVGHNEQFF; CDR3nt: TGTGCCAGCAGTTATCCCGGATCGGTGGGCCACAATGAGCAGTTCTTC; d_gene: .; v_gene: TRBV7-9; j_gene: TRBJ2-1; abundance: few
CDR3aa: CASSPSDHYYNEQFF; CDR3nt: TGTGCCAGCAGCCCATCGGACCACTACTACAATGAGCAGTTCTTC; d_gene: .; v_gene: TRBV6-6; j_gene: TRBJ2-1; abundance: .
CDR3aa: CASSLAQTNTGELFF; CDR3nt: TGTGCCAGCAGCTTAGCACAGACGAACACCGGGGAGCTGTTTTTT; d_gene: .; v_gene: TRBV7-2; j_gene: TRBJ2-2; abundance: .
CDR3aa: CASSSPGGDPQRGQYF; CDR3nt: TGTGCCAGCAGCTCCCCCGGGGGTGATCCTCAGCGGGGGCAGTATTTT; d_gene: TRBD2; v_gene: TRBV5-6; j_gene: TRBJ2-3; abundance: .
CDR3aa: CASSVQGGGSPLHF; CDR3nt: TGTGCCAGCAGTGTACAGGGGGGCGGTTCACCCCTCCACTTT; d_gene: TRBD1; v_gene: TRBV25-1; j_gene: TRBJ1-6; abundance: .
CDR3aa: CASRNRDYGYTF; CDR3nt: TGTGCCAGCAGGAACCGGGACTATGGCTACACCTTC; d_gene: .; v_gene: TRBV7-9; j_gene: TRBJ1-2; abundance: .
CDR3aa: CASSRGSFQETQYF; CDR3nt: TGTGCCAGCAGCCGGGGGAGTTTCCAAGAGACCCAGTACTTC; d_gene: .; v_gene: TRBV5-4; j_gene: TRBJ2-5; abundance: .
CDR3aa: CAWSRSGRADTGELFF; CDR3nt: TGTGCCTGGAGTCGAAGCGGGAGGGCTGACACCGGGGAGCTGTTTTTT; d_gene: TRBD2; v_gene: TRBV30; j_gene: TRBJ2-2; abundance: .
CDR3aa: CASSPTLSAILYF; CDR3nt: TGTGCCAGCAGCCCGACCCTATCTGCAATTTTATATTTT; d_gene: .; v_gene: TRBV5-6; j_gene: TRBJ1-3; abundance: .
CDR3aa: CASRIQGAGELFF; CDR3nt: TGTGCCAGCAGAATACAGGGTGCCGGGGAGCTGTTTTTT; d_gene: .; v_gene: TRBV7-8; j_gene: TRBJ2-2; abundance: .
CDR3aa: CASGTQGNTEAFF; CDR3nt: TGTGCCAGTGGGACTCAGGGGAACACTGAAGCTTTCTTT; d_gene: .; v_gene: TRBV2; j_gene: TRBJ1-1; abundance: once
CDR3aa: CASSLGRSGGYTF; CDR3nt: TGTGCCAGCAGCTTGGGCCGAAGTGGAGGCTACACCTTC; d_gene: .; v_gene: TRBV5-6; j_gene: TRBJ1-2; abundance: .
CDR3aa: CASSIARNTEAFF; CDR3nt: TGTGCCAGTAGTATAGCTCGAAACACTGAAGCTTTCTTT; d_gene: .; v_gene: TRBV19; j_gene: TRBJ1-1; abundance: .
CDR3aa: CASRLIQGNTGELFF; CDR3nt: TGTGCCAGCAGGCTTATACAGGGGAACACCGGGGAGCTGTTTTTT; d_gene: .; v_gene: TRBV7-2; j_gene: TRBJ2-2; abundance: .
CDR3aa: CAGGGHQYYGYTF; CDR3nt: TGTGCCGGGGGGGGTCACCAGTACTATGGCTACACCTTC; d_gene: .; v_gene: TRBV6-6; j_gene: TRBJ1-2; abundance: .
CDR3aa: CASSLEGRASTNTEAFF; CDR3nt: TGCGCCAGCAGCTTGGAGGGCAGGGCCTCTACGAACACTGAAGCTTTCTTT; d_gene: .; v_gene: TRBV5-1; j_gene: TRBJ1-1; abundance: few
CDR3aa: CASSYPTGGYTF; CDR3nt: TGTGCCAGCAGTTATCCTACTGGTGGCTACACCTTC; d_gene: .; v_gene: TRBV6-5; j_gene: TRBJ1-2; abundance: medium-sized